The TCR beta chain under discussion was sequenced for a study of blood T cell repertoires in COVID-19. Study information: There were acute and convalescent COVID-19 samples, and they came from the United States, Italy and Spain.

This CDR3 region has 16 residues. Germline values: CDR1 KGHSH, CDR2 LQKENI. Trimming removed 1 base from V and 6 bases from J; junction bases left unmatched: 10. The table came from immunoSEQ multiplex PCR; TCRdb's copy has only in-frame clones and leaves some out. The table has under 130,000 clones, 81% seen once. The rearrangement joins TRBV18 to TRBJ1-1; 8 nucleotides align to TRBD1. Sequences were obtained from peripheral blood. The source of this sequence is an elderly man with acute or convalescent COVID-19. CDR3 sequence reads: CASSPLVTGGSPEAFF. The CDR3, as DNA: TGTGCCAGCTCACCACTAGTTACAGGGGGATCCCCTGAAGCTTTCTTT. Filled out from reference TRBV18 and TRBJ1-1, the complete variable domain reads NAGVMQNPRHLVRRRGQEARLRCSPMKGHSHVYWYRQLPEEGLKFMVYLQKENIIDESGMPKERFSAEFPKEGPSILRIQQVVRGDSAAYFCASSPLVTGGSPEAFFGQGTRLTVV.